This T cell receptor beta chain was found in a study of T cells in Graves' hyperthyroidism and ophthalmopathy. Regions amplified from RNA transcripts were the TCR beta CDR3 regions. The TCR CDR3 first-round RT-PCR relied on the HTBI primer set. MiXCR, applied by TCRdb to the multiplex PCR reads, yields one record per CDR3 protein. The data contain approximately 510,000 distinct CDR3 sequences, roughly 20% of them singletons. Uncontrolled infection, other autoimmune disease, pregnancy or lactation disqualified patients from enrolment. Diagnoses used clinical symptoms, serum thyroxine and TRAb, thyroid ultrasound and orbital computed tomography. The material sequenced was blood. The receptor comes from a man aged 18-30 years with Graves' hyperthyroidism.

CDR3 nucleotides: TGCGCCAGCAGCCGAGGACTAGCGGGCACCTACGAGCAGTACTTC. This encodes CASSRGLAGTYEQYF. The chain is built from TRBV4-1 and TRBJ2-7, with 11 bases matching TRBD2. With V trimmed by 4 bases and J by 2 bases, 4 bases remained unmatched. Looked up from germline, CDR1 is MGHRA and CDR2 is YSYEKL. There are 15 residues in the CDR3.